These 23 T cell receptor beta chains were all obtained from the same sample, sequenced in a study of blood T cell repertoires in COVID-19. Sequenced by immunoSEQ multiplex PCR; TCRdb stores in-frame clones only, minus some. This table has 86,000 or so clones, 91% appearing once. Sequencing was done on a sample of peripheral blood. The receptors derive from a woman aged 45-65 years in a cohort sampled during active COVID-19.

The V call is TRBV11-3, the J call TRBJ2-3; D not resolved. There are 15 residues in the CDR3. Trimming shortened V by 1 base and J by 3 bases, and 11 bases separated the two germline ends. Germline-derived CDR1 and CDR2 are SGHNT and YENEEA. CDR3 region: CASSLAATRTDTQYF. The CDR3 nucleotides are TGTGCCAGCAGCTTAGCAGCGACCCGGACAGATACGCAGTATTTT. The whole variable domain, remainder taken from reference TRBV11-3 and TRBJ2-3, is EAGVVQSPRYKIIEKKQPVAFWCNPISGHNTLYWYLQNLGQGPELLIRYENEEAVDDSQLPKDRFSAERLKGVDSTLKIQPAELGDSAVYLCASSLAATRTDTQYFGPGTRLTVL.

The CDR3 bases are TGTGCCAGCAGTGAGCGGGTCTTCTCCTACGAGCAGTACTTC. The encoded protein is CASSERVFSYEQYF. The chain employs TRBV25-1 and TRBJ2-7, with D possibly TRBD2 on 5 matching bases. The CDR3 spans 14 residues. Germline CDR1 and CDR2: MGHDK and SYGVNS. The V gene lost 3 bases and the J gene lost 0 bases, with 9 bases spanning the gap.

The chain uses TRBV2 and TRBJ2-2; 8 nucleotides line up with TRBD2. Losses at the gene ends were 1 base for V and 6 bases for J; bases not matched to a gene: 4. The CDR3 is made up of 15 amino acids. CDR1 is SNHLY, CDR2 FYNNEI, per germline. Here the CDR3 DNA reads TGTGCCAGCAGTGAAGGGACTAGCTCGGCCGGGGAGCTGTTTTTT. Translated: CASSEGTSSAGELFF.

The chain links TRBV3-1 (or the pseudogene TRBV3-2) to TRBJ1-2; D might be TRBD1 (6 bases). V lost 0 bases, J lost 1 base, and 12 bases lay in between. This CDR3 region has 16 residues. Germline V gene sequence: CDR1 LGHDT, CDR2 YNNKEL (reference sequence). The CDR3 sequence is CASSQDRGNLNYGYTF. The CDR3 coding sequence is TGTGCCAGCAGCCAAGACAGGGGAAACCTTAACTATGGCTACACCTTC.

The rearrangement links TRBV29-1 to TRBJ1-2; 7 bases are shared with TRBD1. The CDR3 loop spans 12 amino acids. J was trimmed by 3 bases and V by 7 bases; bases with no gene match: 5. From germline, CDR1 is SQVTM and CDR2 ANQGSEA. CDR3 sequence (DNA): TGCAGCGCCACCACAGGGGACTATGGCTACACCTTC. Translation: CSATTGDYGYTF. The variable domain in full, with the rest retrieved from reference TRBV29-1 and TRBJ1-2, is SAVISQKPSRDICQRGTSLTIQCQVDSQVTMMFWYRQQPGQSLTLIATANQGSEATYESGFVIDKFPISRPNLTFSTLTVSNMSPEDSSIYLCSATTGDYGYTFGSGTRLTVV.

V is TRBV5-1 and J is TRBJ2-5; D possibly corresponds to TRBD2 (7 bases). The CDR3 is 14 residues long. V shed 3 bases and J shed 2 bases, with 11 bases lying between them. Germline V gene sequence: CDR1 SGHRS, CDR2 YFSETQ. The CDR3 loop reads CASSWGGGQETQYF. CDR3 sequence (DNA): TGCGCCAGCAGCTGGGGAGGGGGGCAAGAGACCCAGTACTTC. Filled out from reference TRBV5-1 and TRBJ2-5, the complete variable domain reads KAGVTQTPRYLIKTRGQQVTLSCSPISGHRSVSWYQQTPGQGLQFLFEYFSETQRNKGNFPGRFSGRQFSNSRSEMNVSTLELGDSALYLCASSWGGGQETQYFGPGTRLLVL.

The chain has TRBV3-1 (or the pseudogene TRBV3-2) and TRBJ2-2, with D possibly being TRBD2 (5 bases). CDR1 is LGHDT, CDR2 YNNKEL, per germline (reference sequence). The CDR3 is 17 residues long. With 0 bases removed from V and 4 bases from J, the gap between germline ends came to 15 bases. CDR3 amino acids: CASSQEGWRAGTGELFF. The CDR3 nucleotides are TGTGCCAGCAGCCAAGAGGGGTGGCGTGCGGGCACCGGGGAGCTGTTTTTT.

The chain recombines TRBV6-5 with TRBJ1-6, with D possibly matching TRBD1 (6 bases). The CDR3 length is 14 residues. The germline CDR1 and CDR2 sequences are MNHEY and SVGAGI. V lost 11 bases and J lost 12, with 23 bases in between. The CDR3 DNA sequence: TGTGCCGGATCACGGGACACCCCGTCAGGACCCCTCCACTTT. Its protein product is CAGSRDTPSGPLHF.

The V call is TRBV18, the J call TRBJ1-1; tentative D call: TRBD1 (6 bases). The germline CDR1 and CDR2 sequences are KGHSH and LQKENI. The germline V and J ends were trimmed by 3 bases and 5 bases, with 13 bases remaining between them. This CDR3 is 14 amino acids long. CDR3 loop: CASSPVGTKTEAFF. CDR3 in DNA: TGTGCCAGCTCACCGGTGGGGACAAAAACTGAAGCTTTCTTT.

The rearrangement joins TRBV7-8 to TRBJ2-1, with 11 bases identical to TRBD2. The CDR3 length is 16 residues. Trimming at V came to 5 bases and at J to 5 bases, leaving 8 bases not matched to a gene. The germline V gene has CDR1 SGHVS and CDR2 FQNEAQ. The CDR3 coding sequence is TGTGCCAGCAGCGGGTTTAGCGGGGGGGAGGACAATGAGCAGTTCTTC. Protein product: CASSGFSGGEDNEQFF.

This clone was seen only once. The chain is built from TRBV11-2 and TRBJ2-4; no clear D gene. The germline V gene has CDR1 SGHAT and CDR2 FQNNGV. This CDR3 spans 12 amino acids. The V end was cut by 4 bases, the J end by 9 bases, with 10 bases between. The CDR3 is CASSSHRSIQYF. In DNA form, the CDR3 reads TGTGCCAGCAGCTCGCACCGGTCCATTCAGTACTTC.

The rearrangement uses TRBV11-2 and TRBJ2-1; 10 bases match TRBD2. In germline, CDR1 is SGHAT, CDR2 FQNNGV. Trimming cost V 6 bases and J 7 bases; bases outside gene matches: 15. The length of the CDR3 is 17 residues. Here the CDR3 DNA reads TGTGCCAGCAGACCCGACCCAGCGGGAGGGCCGAAGAATGAGCAGTTCTTC. Translating gives CASRPDPAGGPKNEQFF. Complete variable domain (other parts from reference TRBV11-2 and TRBJ2-1): EAGVAQSPRYKIIEKRQSVAFWCNPISGHATLYWYQQILGQGPKLLIQFQNNGVVDDSQLPKDRFSAERLKGVDSTLKIQPAKLEDSAVYLCASRPDPAGGPKNEQFFGPGTRLTVL.

CDR3 loop: CASSLWGLGEAYNEQFF. The CDR3 nucleotides read TGTGCCAGCAGTTTATGGGGTTTGGGGGAGGCTTACAATGAGCAGTTCTTC. This chain links TRBV27 with TRBJ2-1, with D possibly being TRBD2 (6 bases). CDR3 length: 17 residues. Germline assignment: CDR1 MNHEY and CDR2 SMNVEV (reference sequence). Trimming left V 1 base short and J 4 bases short, with 17 bases between.

The CDR3 coding sequence is TGTGCCAGCAGCACTACCGGGACAGGGGGTAATTCACCCCTCCACTTT. Its translation is CASSTTGTGGNSPLHF. J is TRBJ1-6 and V is TRBV21-1; the table gives TRBD1 as D, unverified against the DNA. TRBV21-1 is a documented pseudogene. The CDR3 has 16 residues.

The chain links TRBV11-3 to TRBJ2-7, with 7 bases fitting TRBD2. Germline assignment: CDR1 SGHNT and CDR2 YENEEA. The CDR3 runs 14 residues. Germline trimming cut 6 bases from V and 0 bases from J; bases unmatched to any gene: 5. In DNA form, the CDR3 reads TGTGCCAGCAGTTTACTAGCGACCTCCTACGAGCAGTACTTC. This encodes CASSLLATSYEQYF. The complete variable domain, with remaining parts taken from reference TRBV11-3 and TRBJ2-7, reads EAGVVQSPRYKIIEKKQPVAFWCNPISGHNTLYWYLQNLGQGPELLIRYENEEAVDDSQLPKDRFSAERLKGVDSTLKIQPAELGDSAVYLCASSLLATSYEQYFGPGTRLTVT.

J is TRBJ2-7 and V is TRBV5-1; the D is unclear. This CDR3 comprises 12 residues. The ends were cut back, 5 bases at V and 6 bases at J, with 12 bases in the middle. Germline values: CDR1 SGHRS, CDR2 YFSETQ. CDR3 DNA: TGCGCCAGCAGTCCAGGTTTTACCGAGCAGTACTTC. This encodes CASSPGFTEQYF.

CDR3 protein: CASSSITGVNTEAFF. Here the CDR3 DNA reads TGTGCCAGCAGCTCCATTACAGGTGTGAACACTGAAGCTTTCTTT. The V and J genes are TRBV7-8 and TRBJ1-1; perhaps TRBD1 as D (5 bases). The length of the CDR3 is 15 residues. Trimming removed 4 bases from V and 0 bases from J, with 12 bases in between. The germline V gene has CDR1 SGHVS and CDR2 FQNEAQ.

V is TRBV6-1 and J is TRBJ1-4; no firm D call. Looked up from germline, CDR1 is MNHNS and CDR2 is SASEGT. Trimming removed 1 base at V and 8 bases at J, with 11 bases between. This CDR3 contains 14 residues. CDR3 bases: TGTGCCAGCAGTGAAGGGGGAGGGCAAGAAAAACTGTTTTTT. Amino acids: CASSEGGGQEKLFF.

The rearrangement links TRBV19 to TRBJ2-4; TRBD1 is a possible D gene (6 bases). CDR3 length equals 17 residues. V was trimmed by 6 bases and J by 0 bases, leaving 18 bases between them. CDR1 is LNHDA and CDR2 is SQIVND in the germline V gene (reference sequence). The DNA for the CDR3 is TGTGCCAGTAGCATAAATCGGTACAGGGAAGCCAAAAACATTCAGTACTTC. Translated, it gives CASSINRYREAKNIQYF.

This chain uses TRBV19 with TRBJ1-1; 7 nucleotides line up with TRBD1. Unmatched junction bases numbered 6, after V lost 6 bases and J lost 2 bases. CDR1 is LNHDA and CDR2 is SQIVND in the germline V gene (reference sequence). CDR3 length: 14 residues. CDR3 in amino acids: CASRLTGINTEAFF. The CDR3 DNA is TGTGCCAGTAGGCTGACAGGGATAAACACTGAAGCTTTCTTT.

In its sample, this clone was seen a few times. The rearrangement joins TRBV3-1 (or the pseudogene TRBV3-2) to TRBJ2-5, with D possibly being TRBD2 (6 bases). The CDR3 is made up of 15 amino acids. CDR1 and CDR2 from the germline V gene are LGHDT and YNNKEL (reference sequence). Trimming cost V 5 bases and J 3 bases, with 16 bases left between them. The CDR3 nucleotides read TGTGCCAGCAGCTCATCCGGGACTCGAAAAGAGACCCAGTACTTC. Translation gives CASSSSGTRKETQYF.

The chain is built from TRBV11-1 and TRBJ2-3; 7 bases fit TRBD1. CDR3 length: 14 residues. Germline V gene lookup returns CDR1 SGHAT and CDR2 FQDESV (reference sequence). V shed 5 bases, J shed 8 bases, and the junction held 10 bases outside the gene matches. CDR3 sequence reads: CASSPEGQSITQYF. CDR3 DNA sequence: TGTGCCAGCAGCCCAGAGGGACAGTCCATTACGCAGTATTTT.

The genes are TRBV18 and TRBJ1-1; D is possibly TRBD1 (6 bases). Germline CDR1 and CDR2: KGHSH and LQKENI. The CDR3 loop spans 17 amino acids. Trimming shortened V by 3 bases and J by 1 base, and 18 bases separated the two germline ends. The CDR3 region is CASSPGWGLGENTEAFF. The CDR3 nucleotides read TGTGCCAGCTCACCGGGGTGGGGGCTTGGAGAGAACACTGAAGCTTTCTTT.